The 32 T cell receptor beta chains listed next were all sequenced from one sample in a study of shared clonotypes between healthy human individuals. Produced via immunoSEQ multiplex PCR; TCRdb's table is partial and in-frame only. The sample has 2 million to 2.5 million clones, almost 96% seen once. Sequencing was performed on naive CD4+ T cells sorted from blood. Subset reported: CD45RA+ positively selected. The receptors were sampled from a man younger than 35 in good health.

This chain connects TRBV5-1 to TRBJ2-7, with 8 bases identical to TRBD2. The CDR3 is made up of 13 amino acids. V was pared by 6 bases and J by 2 bases, with 4 bases of the junction left unmatched. Per the germline V gene, CDR1 is SGHRS and CDR2 is YFSETQ. The CDR3 is CASKRGGTYEQYF. The CDR3 DNA reads as TGCGCCAGCAAACGGGGGGGAACCTACGAGCAGTACTTC. Using reference TRBV5-1 and TRBJ2-7 for the parts outside the CDR3, the full variable domain is KAGVTQTPRYLIKTRGQQVTLSCSPISGHRSVSWYQQTPGQGLQFLFEYFSETQRNKGNFPGRFSGRQFSNSRSEMNVSTLELGDSALYLCASKRGGTYEQYFGPGTRLTVT.

The chain links TRBV9 to TRBJ2-1; 7 bases line up with TRBD2. The CDR3 extends over 15 amino acids. The trim removed 1 base at V and 6 bases at J, leaving 7 bases unmatched. The germline gives CDR1 SGDLS, CDR2 YYNGEE. The CDR3 here is CASSVSGGVSNEQFF. As DNA, the CDR3 is TGTGCCAGCAGCGTATCGGGGGGAGTAAGCAATGAGCAGTTCTTC.

This sequence joins TRBV4-1 and TRBJ1-5; D remains unclear. The CDR3 sequence is 17 residues long. The germline gives CDR1 MGHRA, CDR2 YSYEKL. V was pared by 0 bases and J by 3 bases, with 15 bases between. For the CDR3, the DNA is TGCGCCAGCAGCCAAGAGGCGCCAGGTTTCGACAATCAGCCCCAGCATTTT. It yields the protein CASSQEAPGFDNQPQHF.

The rearrangement joins TRBV5-1 to TRBJ1-1; TRBD1 agrees at 7 bases. The CDR3 consists of 14 residues. CDR1 is SGHRS and CDR2 is YFSETQ in the germline V gene. V trimming: 3 bases; J trimming: 2 bases; junction bases outside the gene matches: 4. The CDR3 region is CASSWDRLNTEAFF. CDR3 in DNA: TGCGCCAGCAGCTGGGACAGACTCAACACTGAAGCTTTCTTT.

The chain links TRBV10-1 to TRBJ2-2, with D possibly being TRBD2 (5 bases). V shed 8 bases and J shed 0 bases, with 16 bases lying between them. CDR3 length: 16 residues. Per germline, CDR1 WNHNN and CDR2 SYGVQD (reference sequence). The CDR3 DNA follows: TGCGCCAGCTCGCCTATTCCCGGGGCGAACACCGGGGAGCTGTTTTTT. Its protein is CASSPIPGANTGELFF.

This clone appeared a single time. V gene TRBV5-6 combines with J gene TRBJ2-3; 7 positions agree with TRBD2. CDR3 length: 15 amino acids. The germline V gene has CDR1 SGHDT and CDR2 YYEEEE. The J segment lost 0 bases and the V segment lost 1 base, leaving 2 bases of the junction unmatched. Written as DNA, the CDR3 is TGTGCCAGCAGCTTGCGTAGCGGGAGCACAGATACGCAGTATTTT. Amino acids: CASSLRSGSTDTQYF. Looking up the rest from reference TRBV5-6 and TRBJ2-3 gives the full variable domain: DAGVTQSPTHLIKTRGQQVTLRCSPKSGHDTVSWYQQALGQGPQFIFQYYEEEERQRGNFPDRFSGHQFPNYSSELNVNALLLGDSALYLCASSLRSGSTDTQYFGPGTRLTVL.

V gene TRBV27 combines with J gene TRBJ2-5; TRBD1 aligns across 8 bases. The length of the CDR3 is 16 residues. With V trimmed by 8 bases and J by 0 bases, 11 bases remained unmatched. Germline V gives CDR1 MNHEY, CDR2 SMNVEV (reference sequence). This chain's CDR3 is CASSSGTGSYQETQYF. In nucleotides, the CDR3 is TGTGCCAGCTCCTCCGGGACAGGATCGTACCAAGAGACCCAGTACTTC.

The chain is built from TRBV5-6 and TRBJ1-1; the match to TRBD1 covers 9 bases. Germline CDR1 and CDR2: SGHDT and YYEEEE. CDR3 length equals 14 residues. With V trimmed by 3 bases and J by 5 bases, 5 bases remained unmatched. The CDR3 coding sequence is TGTGCCAGCAGCTCAAAGGACAGGGGAACTGAAGCTTTCTTT. This gives the protein CASSSKDRGTEAFF.

The chain joins TRBV19 to TRBJ2-6, with TRBD2 matching over 13 bases. Germline V gene lookup returns CDR1 LNHDA and CDR2 SQIVND (reference sequence). Trimming removed 7 bases from V and 2 bases from J; junction bases left unmatched: 8. CDR3 length: 18 residues. The chain's CDR3 is CASTVLAGGGAGANVLTF. The CDR3 bases are TGTGCCAGTACCGTACTAGCGGGAGGGGGCGCTGGGGCCAACGTCCTGACTTTC.

This clone appeared a single time. The rearrangement uses TRBV9 and TRBJ1-6; D might be TRBD1 (5 bases). Germline CDR1 and CDR2: SGDLS and YYNGEE. V lost 0 bases and J lost 6, with 16 bases in between. The CDR3 runs to 17 residues. Here the CDR3 DNA reads TGTGCCAGCAGCGTAGACTCTATGGGGACGCTTAATTCACCCCTCCACTTT. Translated, it gives CASSVDSMGTLNSPLHF.

As for this clone: The identical CDR3 is also encoded by other nucleotide sequences in the sample. This chain joins TRBV30 and TRBJ1-1; no definite D call. The CDR3 has 13 residues. From germline, CDR1 is GTSNPN and CDR2 SVGIG (reference sequence). Trimming shortened V by 1 base and J by 0 bases, and 6 bases separated the two germline ends. The CDR3 DNA reads as TGTGCCTGGAGTGGGACCCTGAACACTGAAGCTTTCTTT. It codes for CAWSGTLNTEAFF.

This chain connects TRBV14 to TRBJ2-7, with TRBD2 matching 10 bases. CDR1 and CDR2 from the germline V gene are SGHDN and FVKESK. The CDR3 length is 15 residues. With 4 bases clipped from V and 0 bases from J, the junction kept 3 bases outside the gene matches. CDR3 in amino acids: CASSPLAGASYEQYF. DNA for the CDR3: TGTGCCAGCAGCCCGCTAGCGGGGGCCTCCTACGAGCAGTACTTC.

The chain is built from TRBV21-1 and TRBJ2-3; the table's D call, TRBD1, has no DNA check behind it. TRBV21-1 is listed as a pseudogene. The CDR3 sequence is 13 residues long. This CDR3 reads CASSGQPTDTQYF. In nucleotides, the CDR3 is TGTGCCAGCAGCGGACAACCCACAGATACGCAGTATTTT.

The V gene is TRBV7-3, the J gene TRBJ2-1; 8 positions match TRBD2. CDR1 SGHTA and CDR2 FQGTGA come from the germline V gene. J gave up 6 bases and V 5 bases, and 12 bases lay outside the gene matches. CDR3 length equals 16 residues. CDR3 loop: CASSRLVTGGLNEQFF. CDR3 in DNA: TGTGCCAGCAGCCGACTTGTAACGGGGGGGCTCAATGAGCAGTTCTTC.

This sequence joins TRBV5-1 and TRBJ1-6, with TRBD1 matching 8 bases. CDR3 length equals 15 residues. Germline-derived CDR1 and CDR2 are SGHRS and YFSETQ. J lost 9 bases, V lost 0 bases, and 5 bases had no gene match. The chain's CDR3 is CASSLAQGAGSPLHF. CDR3 nucleotide sequence: TGCGCCAGCAGCTTGGCCCAGGGGGCCGGTTCACCCCTCCACTTT.

This chain connects TRBV29-1 to TRBJ1-2; D not resolved. Trimming stripped 5 bases from V and 6 bases from J, with 19 bases between. There are 14 residues in the CDR3. In germline, CDR1 is SQVTM, CDR2 ANQGSEA. CDR3 sequence reads: CSVPSPGGMNGYTF. The CDR3 DNA reads TGCAGCGTTCCATCGCCGGGAGGAATGAATGGCTACACCTTC.

This chain joins TRBV10-3 and TRBJ2-7; no clear D. This CDR3 region has 14 residues. The V gene's germline CDR1 is ENHRY and CDR2 SYGVKD. The V end was cut by 0 bases, the J end by 3 bases, with 9 bases between. The CDR3: CAISESTSHYEQYF. CDR3 DNA: TGTGCCATCAGTGAGTCGACCAGCCACTACGAGCAGTACTTC.

Regarding this clone: Distinct nucleotide sequences in the sample also encode this CDR3. The V call is TRBV9, the J call TRBJ1-2; 7 bases line up with TRBD1. Germline values: CDR1 SGDLS, CDR2 YYNGEE. V was pared by 0 bases and J by 3 bases, with 2 bases of the junction left unmatched. This CDR3 has 14 amino acids. CDR3 DNA: TGTGCCAGCAGCGTAGGACAGGGTGACTATGGCTACACCTTC. The encoded protein is CASSVGQGDYGYTF.

The chain employs TRBV4-1 and TRBJ2-3, with TRBD2 matching over 9 bases. V was clipped by 9 bases and J by 1 base; unmatched bases: 5. There are 14 residues in the CDR3. The germline gives CDR1 MGHRA, CDR2 YSYEKL. CDR3 loop: CASQRGEGTDTQYF. In DNA, the CDR3 is TGCGCCAGTCAGCGGGGGGAAGGCACAGATACGCAGTATTTT.

This clone was recorded once. This CDR3 is also generated by other DNA sequences in the sample. The chain has TRBV30 and TRBJ2-1, with no clear D. Looked up from germline, CDR1 is GTSNPN and CDR2 is SVGIG (reference sequence). CDR3 length: 13 residues. Trimming shortened V by 3 bases and J by 0 bases, and 6 bases separated the two germline ends. CDR3 residues: CAWRPSSYNEQFF. In nucleotides, the CDR3 is TGTGCCTGGAGACCTAGCTCCTACAATGAGCAGTTCTTC.

The chain employs TRBV19 and TRBJ1-6; 7 bases align to TRBD1. The trim removed 3 bases at V and 6 bases at J, leaving 11 bases unmatched. The CDR3 length is 17 residues. Per germline, CDR1 LNHDA and CDR2 SQIVND (reference sequence). The CDR3 is CASSIDFTGTVNSPLHF. Here the CDR3 DNA reads TGTGCCAGTAGTATCGACTTCACCGGGACAGTTAATTCACCCCTCCACTTT.

The genes are TRBV28 and TRBJ2-7; possible D gene TRBD2, 6 bases. The CDR3 covers 14 residues. The germline gives CDR1 MDHEN, CDR2 SYDVKM. Trimming took off 7 bases at V and 1 base at J, with 14 bases between the two ends. The CDR3 spells CASTTSWDSYEQYF. DNA for the CDR3: TGTGCCAGCACTACTAGCTGGGATTCCTACGAGCAGTACTTC.

V usage is TRBV6-1 and J usage is TRBJ1-1; TRBD1 might be the D (5 bases). V was trimmed by 5 bases and J by 3 bases, leaving 10 bases between them. Germline V lookup: CDR1 MNHNS, CDR2 SASEGT. CDR3 length equals 13 residues. The CDR3 nucleotides read TGTGCCAGCAGTAAAAGGGACCACACTGAAGCTTTCTTT. As protein: CASSKRDHTEAFF.

The gene calls are TRBV9 and TRBJ1-6; D gene unclear. Germline CDR1 SGDLS, CDR2 YYNGEE. V lost 3 bases and J 6 bases, leaving 19 bases between the germline ends. The CDR3 runs 17 residues. The CDR3 region is CASSGRSLGSGNSPLHF. In DNA, the CDR3 is TGTGCCAGCAGCGGACGCAGTTTGGGCAGTGGTAATTCACCCCTCCACTTT.

For this clone: The sample holds other DNA sequences that translate to the same CDR3. The chain recombines TRBV7-2 with TRBJ2-5; tentatively, D is TRBD1 or TRBD2 (5 bases each). Trimming took 1 base from V and 7 from J, leaving 10 bases between them. CDR1 is SGHTA and CDR2 is FQGNSA in the germline V gene. This CDR3 has 13 amino acids. The chain's CDR3 is CASSLGGLGTQYF. The CDR3 DNA reads TGTGCCAGCAGCTTAGGGGGGTTGGGGACCCAGTACTTC.

The gene calls are TRBV9 and TRBJ1-4; perhaps TRBD1 as D (6 bases). The germline gives CDR1 SGDLS, CDR2 YYNGEE. Trimming cost V 4 bases and J 0 bases, with 16 bases left between them. This CDR3 has 17 amino acids. The CDR3 protein is CASSPRGRGTTNEKLFF. The DNA for the CDR3 is TGTGCCAGCAGCCCCCGGGGCAGGGGTACAACTAATGAAAAACTGTTTTTT.

The CDR3 reads CASSPRQESYGYTF. In nucleotides, the CDR3 is TGTGCCAGCAGCCCACGACAGGAGAGCTATGGCTACACCTTC. The rearrangement uses TRBV6-5 and TRBJ1-2, with a tentative D call TRBD1 (6 bases). The V end lost 6 bases, the J end lost 4 bases, and 15 bases lay between the germline ends. Germline CDR1 and CDR2: MNHEY and SVGAGI. This CDR3 has 14 residues.

The chain is built from TRBV7-2 and TRBJ2-1; 10 nucleotides match TRBD1. The CDR3 totals 18 residues. V shed 1 base and J 6 bases; nucleotides not matched to a gene: 12. The germline V gene encodes CDR1 SGHTA and CDR2 FQGNSA. CDR3 loop: CASSLDFSGTGVVNEQFF. The CDR3 DNA follows: TGTGCCAGCAGCTTAGATTTTAGCGGGACAGGGGTAGTCAATGAGCAGTTCTTC.

The rearrangement joins TRBV28 to TRBJ1-2, with D uncertain. The CDR3 has 13 residues. V was pared by 1 base and J by 8 bases, with 11 bases between. CDR1 MDHEN and CDR2 SYDVKM come from the germline V gene. The CDR3 bases are TGTGCCAGCAGTTTATCAACGGACGCAGGCTACACCTTC. Its protein product is CASSLSTDAGYTF.

The gene calls are TRBV9 and TRBJ2-2; D is unresolved. Looked up from germline, CDR1 is SGDLS and CDR2 is YYNGEE. The CDR3 runs to 16 residues. V lost 0 bases and J lost 4, with 13 bases in between. DNA for the CDR3: TGTGCCAGCAGCGTAGACGGCTCTCTTCTCACCGGGGAGCTGTTTTTT. The encoded protein is CASSVDGSLLTGELFF.

The rearrangement uses TRBV18 and TRBJ1-1, with TRBD1 matching over 7 bases. The CDR3 has 13 residues. The germline V gene encodes CDR1 KGHSH and CDR2 LQKENI. J lost 11 bases, V lost 3 bases, and 9 bases had no gene match. Here the CDR3 DNA reads TGTGCCAGCTCACCTCAGCCCGACAGGGCGGCTTTCTTT. It yields the protein CASSPQPDRAAFF.

The gene calls are TRBV6-5 and TRBJ2-7; D possibly corresponds to TRBD2 (5 bases). CDR1 and CDR2 from the germline V gene are MNHEY and SVGAGI. The CDR3 totals 15 residues. Trimming took off 6 bases at V and 3 bases at J, with 18 bases between the two ends. Here the CDR3 DNA reads TGTGCCAGCAGCGTTGCTCTAGCCCCCCACTACGAGCAGTACTTC. It translates to CASSVALAPHYEQYF.